This TCR beta chain was documented in a study of blood T cell repertoires in COVID-19 (dated by TCRdb to 2020 to 2021). Background for the entire study: The collaborator samples originated in the United States, Italy and Spain and spanned the acute and convalescent phases of COVID-19. The dataset comprised deeply sampled blood TCRbeta repertoires from subjects exposed to, actively infected with, or recovered from COVID-19. A freely available public database, intended as a resource for researchers studying the immune response to SARS-CoV-2, is where the repertoires were released. The material from the prospective study consisted of cDNA or gDNA derived from T cells, B-cell-depleted T cells, or PBMCs. Where available, HLA class I and class II types were obtained from metadata supplied by the sample provider rather than from assay-based typing. The samples were drawn from two sources: the first 160 participants of the ongoing ImmuneRACE study, and fewer than 1,500 subjects contributed by 6 global collaborators. Nearly every sample came with metadata listing a de-identified subject ID, COVID-19 status, age in years and sex.

TCRbeta CDR3 regions were amplified from genomic DNA using the immunoSEQ Assay, a bias-controlled multiplex PCR. Per the source publication's procedure: Nucleated cell counts per sample were estimated from amplification of reference gene primers within the assay. To quantify the absolute abundance of each unique TCRbeta CDR3 rearrangement, sequence reads were collapsed and filtered. For each sample, productive Simpson clonality was calculated as the square root of Simpson's diversity index over productive rearrangements. TCRdb took this table from immuneACCESS and kept in-frame rearrangements with V and J called. Such tables lack part of the clones; where checked against another copy, unresolved V genes explain under half of the gap, and the rest is unexplained. For V, J and clone size, that table is used; D and trimming come from the DNA. The sample table contains some 70,000 clones; only one count was recorded for approximately 80% of them. About 10% of the sample is in the top ten clones.

Whole blood was collected in K2EDTA tubes by collaborating institutions according to the institutions' own protocols. Collaborator samples were shipped for TCRbeta analysis as frozen whole blood, isolated PBMCs, or DNA extracted from either sample type. From the germline V gene, CDR1 is SNHLY and CDR2 is FYNNEI. A distance of 13 bases separates the germline ends of V and J, which lose 6 bases and 8 bases respectively. The CDR3 runs 13 residues from the cysteine to the phenylalanine. The CDR3 DNA has 39 bases and is translated from base 1. Concerning this clone: Its antigen is not yet known. Base qualities are not provided; no much larger clone lies one nucleotide away.

Study-wide findings and limitations: Clinical and demographic metadata were provided uncurated, with the amount varying by source and participant.

This sequence was found in a woman aged 45-60 years with acute or convalescent COVID-19. Rearrangement joined TRBV2 to TRBJ1-4, with the identity of the D gene unclear. Sample: peripheral blood. The CDR3 region has the sequence CASRDAGGEKLFF. The nucleotides read TGTGCCAGCAGAGACGCAGGTGGGGAAAAACTGTTTTTT.